This T cell receptor (beta chain) was observed in a study of T cells in tumors after PD-1 blockade. The data were produced by immunoSEQ multiplex PCR, yet TCRdb's version contains in-frame clones alone and is incomplete. The data show about 13,000 clones, nearly 65% seen once. V was clipped by 8 bases and J by 4 bases, with 20 bases between them. This CDR3 has 15 amino acids. Germline CDR1 and CDR2: MDHEN and SYDVKM. The source material was tumor tissue, sampled before anti-PD-1 treatment. The source is a human donor with cutaneous squamous cell carcinoma. This chain joins TRBV28 and TRBJ1-2; D might be TRBD1 (6 bases). CDR3 coding DNA: TGTGCCAGCCAAACCTCGACAGGCGGGTCCTATGGCTACACCTTC. Translated, it gives CASQTSTGGSYGYTF.